The clone carrying this T cell receptor beta chain was counted at least ten times. Its cognate antigen is unknown. Between the trimmed V and J ends, which lost 5 bases and 1 base, there was a span of 2 bases. The CDR3 contains 11 residues. Germline CDR1 is SGHVS and CDR2 is FNYEAQ. Both TRBC1 and TRBC2 were covered by a beta constant-region primer of two equimolar oligonucleotides. Four rounds of PCR amplified the ligated cDNA using nested alpha and beta constant-region primers plus SP2. TCRdb redid the calling of the UMI-ligation and nested PCR reads with MiXCR, one entry per CDR3 protein. Found here are roughly 100,000 distinct CDR3 sequences, roughly 15% of them singletons; the top ten hold 2.8%. This entry is derived from a study of naive and memory T cell subsets. General study findings and limits: Possibly reflecting memory cells re-expressing CD45RA, a few larger clonotypes occurred in naive repertoires, especially CD8. Each distinct alpha or beta sequence counts as one clonotype. TCR abundance followed a power law differing between naive and memory subsets. Over 95% of naive TCR sequences appeared only once after error correction, unlike memory subsets.

From the second PCR step, alpha and beta chains were amplified apart. The receptor's source is a human donor in good health. This chain connects TRBV7-6 to TRBJ2-5; D ambiguous. The source material was naive CD8+ T cells from blood. CDR3 bases: TGTGCCAGCAGCCCCCAAGAGACCCAGTACTTC. This codes for CASSPQETQYF.